The 8 T cell receptor beta chains reported below all come from one sample, sequenced in a study of blood T cell repertoires in COVID-19. Profiled with immunoSEQ multiplex PCR; TCRdb holds only in-frame clones, not every one. This sample yields about 69,000 clones, of which 79% are seen a single time; 16% belongs to the top ten. The specimen was peripheral blood. Receptors were obtained from a man in his 60s with acute or convalescent COVID-19.

V is TRBV7-2 and J is TRBJ2-2; 8 bases agree with TRBD2. J gave up 6 bases and V 1 base, and 13 bases lay outside the gene matches. Germline V gene lookup returns CDR1 SGHTA and CDR2 FQGNSA. The CDR3 covers 18 residues. This CDR3 is CASSLDARGGLIAGELFF. The CDR3 DNA is TGTGCCAGCAGCTTAGACGCCCGGGGGGGATTAATTGCCGGGGAGCTGTTTTTT.

This clone was seen more than once but under ten times. The rearrangement links TRBV9 to TRBJ1-1; 9 bases agree with TRBD1. CDR1 is SGDLS and CDR2 is YYNGEE in the germline V gene. Germline trimming cut 0 bases from V and 11 bases from J; bases unmatched to any gene: 11. The CDR3 is 15 amino acids. The DNA for the CDR3 is TGTGCCAGCAGCGTAGAGGGACAGGGACGCTTGGGGGCTTTCTTT. Translated: CASSVEGQGRLGAFF.

V is TRBV4-1 and J is TRBJ1-1; D might be TRBD1 (5 bases). The V gene's germline CDR1 is MGHRA and CDR2 YSYEKL. The CDR3 sequence is 18 residues long. V lost 1 base and J 3 bases, leaving 21 bases between the germline ends. The DNA of the CDR3 is TGCGCCAGCAGCCAAGGGTGGACACCTAACCCTAGGGACACTGAAGCTTTCTTT. It specifies CASSQGWTPNPRDTEAFF.

This clone has only one observation. The chain uses TRBV7-9 and TRBJ2-7; no definite D call. Trimming cost V 5 bases and J 0 bases, with 5 bases left between them. There are 12 residues in the CDR3. Germline CDR1 is SEHNR and CDR2 is FQNEAQ (reference sequence). The CDR3 spells CASSPSSYEQYF. CDR3 nucleotides: TGTGCCAGCAGCCCCAGCTCCTACGAGCAGTACTTC.

This rearrangement joins TRBV18 to TRBJ2-1, with 10 bases that match TRBD1. In germline, CDR1 is KGHSH, CDR2 LQKENI. Unmatched junction bases numbered 10, after V lost 4 bases and J lost 7 bases. CDR3 length equals 16 residues. The CDR3 loop is CASSHTGTGVRNEQFF. The CDR3 nucleotides are TGTGCCAGCTCACATACTGGGACAGGGGTTCGAAATGAGCAGTTCTTC. The full variable domain, its missing parts supplied by reference TRBV18 and TRBJ2-1, is NAGVMQNPRHLVRRRGQEARLRCSPMKGHSHVYWYRQLPEEGLKFMVYLQKENIIDESGMPKERFSAEFPKEGPSILRIQQVVRGDSAAYFCASSHTGTGVRNEQFFGPGTRLTVL.

The rearrangement uses TRBV14 and TRBJ2-2, with TRBD1 as a possible D gene (7 bases). V was shortened by 4 bases and J by 3 bases, with 12 bases between the two germline ends. This CDR3 region has 15 residues. CDR1 SGHDN and CDR2 FVKESK come from the germline V gene. CDR3 loop: CASSRLRGDTGELFF. In DNA, the CDR3 is TGTGCCAGCAGCCGCCTCAGGGGGGACACCGGGGAGCTGTTTTTT. The full variable domain, with the rest looked up from reference TRBV14 and TRBJ2-2, is EAGVTQFPSHSVIEKGQTVTLRCDPISGHDNLYWYRRVMGKEIKFLLHFVKESKQDESGMPNNRFLAERTGGTYSTLKVQPAELEDSGVYFCASSRLRGDTGELFFGEGSRLTVL.

V gene TRBV5-4 combines with J gene TRBJ2-4; the match to TRBD1 covers 9 bases. Germline V lookup: CDR1 SGHNT, CDR2 YYREEE (reference sequence). The length of the CDR3 is 19 residues. The V and J ends lost 0 bases and 1 base, in that order; junction bases with no gene match: 11. The CDR3 protein is CASSLATGGAGFAKNIQYF. The DNA of the CDR3 is TGTGCCAGCAGCTTGGCCACAGGGGGCGCTGGGTTTGCCAAAAACATTCAGTACTTC.

The chain is built from TRBV5-1 and TRBJ2-1; no firm D call. The V end was cut by 0 bases, the J end by 5 bases, with 9 bases between. The CDR3 contains 14 residues. The germline V gene encodes CDR1 SGHRS and CDR2 YFSETQ. The CDR3 coding sequence is TGCGCCAGCAGCTTGGAGCTGCGGAACAATGAGCAGTTCTTC. Protein: CASSLELRNNEQFF.